What follows is one T cell receptor (beta chain) and its context. The data were obtained in a study of blood T cell repertoires in COVID-19. Method: immunoSEQ multiplex PCR; TCRdb's copy keeps in-frame clones and lacks some. This table has 140,000 or so clones, approximately 80% appearing once. The source is a human donor in a cohort sampled during active COVID-19. The sample was peripheral blood.

In DNA form, the CDR3 reads TGTGCCATCAGTGAGCCGGGCCCGGGGGGCGAGCAGTACGTC. Its protein is CAISEPGPGGEQYV. The rearrangement uses TRBV10-3 and TRBJ2-7; 7 nucleotides agree with TRBD2. Losses at the gene ends were 2 bases for V and 6 bases for J; bases not matched to a gene: 7. CDR3 size: 14 residues. CDR1 and CDR2 (germline): ENHRY, SYGVKD.